Presented here are 28 T cell receptor beta chains from one specimen sequenced in a study of blood T cell repertoires in COVID-19. The repertoire was sequenced with immunoSEQ multiplex PCR; TCRdb's copy has only in-frame clones and lacks some. The sample includes 190,000 or so clones, about 87% of them seen just once. Sequencing was done on a sample of peripheral blood. The receptors come from a man aged 55-75 years who had recovered from COVID-19.

The J gene is TRBJ1-1, the V gene TRBV10-2; 9 bases fit TRBD1. Germline CDR1 is WSHSY and CDR2 is SAAADI. The CDR3 is 13 residues long. V gave up 7 bases and J gave up 4 bases; unmatched junction bases: 4. In nucleotides, the CDR3 is TGCGCCAGCATCCTGACAGGGGGCACTGAAGCTTTCTTT. This translates into CASILTGGTEAFF.

The V call is TRBV28, the J call TRBJ1-6; TRBD1 agrees at 7 bases. Germline V gene data show CDR1 as MDHEN and CDR2 as SYDVKM. J was trimmed by 8 bases and V by 6 bases; bases with no gene match: 7. This CDR3 spans 14 amino acids. The chain's CDR3 is CASRTGTDYSPLHF. CDR3 nucleotides: TGTGCCAGCAGAACCGGGACAGATTATTCACCCCTCCACTTT.

The chain has TRBV6-4 and TRBJ2-1; tentatively, D is TRBD2 (6 bases). The germline V gene has CDR1 MRHNA and CDR2 SNTAGT. The V end lost 0 bases, the J end lost 6 bases, and 6 bases lay between the germline ends. The CDR3 is 13 residues long. CDR3 region: CASSDSTSNEQFF. The CDR3 DNA sequence: TGTGCCAGCAGTGACTCGACTAGCAATGAGCAGTTCTTC.

The sample holds a few counts of this clone. The V gene is TRBV7-9, the J gene TRBJ2-7, with D perhaps matching TRBD2 (5 bases). Germline V lookup: CDR1 SEHNR, CDR2 FQNEAQ (reference sequence). The V end was cut by 8 bases, the J end by 5 bases, with 22 bases between. This CDR3 has 15 amino acids. The CDR3 region is CASLKMTTSGNEQYF. The CDR3 DNA sequence: TGTGCCAGCCTTAAGATGACTACCTCGGGAAACGAGCAGTACTTC.

This clone has more than one count but fewer than ten. V usage is TRBV19 and J usage is TRBJ1-2, with TRBD1 matching over 8 bases. V trimming: 11 bases; J trimming: 5 bases; junction bases outside the gene matches: 16. The CDR3 runs to 15 residues. CDR1 and CDR2 (germline): LNHDA, SQIVND (reference sequence). In DNA form, the CDR3 reads TGTGCCTGTCCCAGGAGCGGACAGGGAGCGTATGGCTACACCTTC. Translating gives CACPRSGQGAYGYTF.

The chain carries TRBV6-5 and TRBJ2-7; D is uncertain. Deletions cut 4 bases from V and 0 bases from J, with 7 bases between. The germline gives CDR1 MNHEY, CDR2 SVGAGI. This CDR3 comprises 13 residues. CDR3 region: CASSFENSYEQYF. The CDR3 DNA sequence: TGTGCCAGCAGTTTCGAGAACTCCTACGAGCAGTACTTC.

This clone was counted once. The V gene is TRBV5-8, the J gene TRBJ1-5, with 9 bases lining up with TRBD1. Germline CDR1 is SGHTS and CDR2 is YDEGEE. The CDR3 consists of 15 residues. V lost 4 bases, J lost 4 bases, and 6 bases stayed unmatched. The CDR3 here is CASSTRDRENQPQHF. In nucleotides, the CDR3 is TGTGCCAGCAGCACCCGGGACAGGGAAAATCAGCCCCAGCATTTT.

The gene calls are TRBV3-1 (or the pseudogene TRBV3-2) and TRBJ1-5; 8 nucleotides match TRBD1. Germline loops: CDR1 LGHDT, CDR2 YNNKEL (reference sequence). V shed 1 base and J 5 bases; nucleotides not matched to a gene: 7. This CDR3 is built from 16 residues. In DNA, the CDR3 is TGTGCCAGCAGCCAAGGAGGCACAGGGGGGGATCAGCCCCAGCATTTT. Its translation is CASSQGGTGGDQPQHF.

V is TRBV27 and J is TRBJ2-7; 9 nucleotides line up with TRBD2. Germline loops: CDR1 MNHEY, CDR2 SMNVEV (reference sequence). Losses at the gene ends were 1 base for V and 9 bases for J; bases not matched to a gene: 4. The CDR3 covers 13 residues. This CDR3 reads CASSLLRGGGQYF. CDR3 coding DNA: TGTGCCAGCAGTTTATTGCGGGGGGGTGGGCAGTACTTC.

The V and J genes are TRBV5-1 and TRBJ2-1; 14 nucleotides agree with TRBD2. The CDR3 is made up of 14 amino acids. Germline CDR1 is SGHRS and CDR2 is YFSETQ. V lost 3 bases, J lost 15 bases, and 8 bases stayed unmatched. In DNA, the CDR3 is TGCGCCAGCAGCTCGCCGGGACTAGCGGGAGTTCGGTTCTTC. This encodes CASSSPGLAGVRFF.

This chain uses TRBV19 with TRBJ1-2; D remains unclear. V dropped 4 bases and J dropped 8 bases, with 14 bases sitting between them. CDR1 LNHDA and CDR2 SQIVND come from the germline V gene (reference sequence). The CDR3 contains 13 residues. Here the CDR3 reads CASSTGLSRGYTF. CDR3 nucleotides: TGTGCCAGTAGTACCGGACTCTCCAGGGGCTACACCTTC.

The rearrangement links TRBV18 to TRBJ2-1; TRBD1 matches 10 bases. Germline lookup yields CDR1 KGHSH and CDR2 LQKENI. Trimming cost V 0 bases and J 7 bases; bases outside gene matches: 6. The CDR3 contains 16 residues. Here the CDR3 reads CASSPPEGQGLNEQFF. The CDR3 DNA sequence: TGTGCCAGCTCACCACCTGAGGGACAGGGGTTAAATGAGCAGTTCTTC.

The CDR3 protein is CASRLLRSGANVLTF. Here the CDR3 DNA reads TGTGCCAGCAGACTACTAAGGAGTGGGGCCAACGTCCTGACTTTC. This chain joins TRBV6-5 and TRBJ2-6; no reliable D call. Germline V lookup: CDR1 MNHEY, CDR2 SVGAGI. The CDR3 sequence is 15 residues long. Trimming removed 6 bases at V and 3 bases at J, with 12 bases between.

The chain carries TRBV5-1 and TRBJ2-1; D remains unclear. The germline CDR1 and CDR2 sequences are SGHRS and YFSETQ. Trimming cost V 0 bases and J 6 bases, with 13 bases left between them. The CDR3 is 15 amino acids. The CDR3 coding sequence is TGCGCCAGCAGCTTGGCGAGTAGTTCGGTCAATGAGCAGTTCTTC. The encoded protein is CASSLASSSVNEQFF. Full variable domain (remainder filled in from reference TRBV5-1 and TRBJ2-1): KAGVTQTPRYLIKTRGQQVTLSCSPISGHRSVSWYQQTPGQGLQFLFEYFSETQRNKGNFPGRFSGRQFSNSRSEMNVSTLELGDSALYLCASSLASSSVNEQFFGPGTRLTVL.

This clone was seen a few times. The chain employs TRBV13 and TRBJ2-1, with D possibly matching TRBD2 (5 bases). The CDR3 consists of 14 residues. The germline V gene has CDR1 PRHDT and CDR2 FYEKMQ (reference sequence). Between the trimmed V and J ends, which lost 2 bases and 9 bases, there was a span of 14 bases. The CDR3 DNA reads as TGTGCCAGCAGCTTAAGGACTCCCCGGAGTGAGCAGTTCTTC. This translates into CASSLRTPRSEQFF.

The chain recombines TRBV3-1 (or the pseudogene TRBV3-2) with TRBJ1-2, with D perhaps TRBD1 (5 bases). Germline V gene lookup returns CDR1 LGHDT and CDR2 YNNKEL (reference sequence). V dropped 1 base and J dropped 8 bases, with 17 bases sitting between them. The CDR3 has 15 residues. CDR3 bases: TGTGCCAGCAGCCAAGGAGTCGAACAGGAAGGCGGCTACACCTTC. It is translated as CASSQGVEQEGGYTF.

The rearrangement uses TRBV11-2 and TRBJ2-5; 15 bases map to TRBD2. Per germline, CDR1 SGHAT and CDR2 FQNNGV. The CDR3 is 17 amino acids. With 2 bases clipped from V and 3 bases from J, the junction kept 4 bases outside the gene matches. The CDR3 DNA is TGTGCCAGCAGCTTATCTCGGACTAGCGGGGGGGAAGAGACCCAGTACTTC. Amino acids: CASSLSRTSGGEETQYF. Looking up the rest from reference TRBV11-2 and TRBJ2-5 gives the full variable domain: EAGVAQSPRYKIIEKRQSVAFWCNPISGHATLYWYQQILGQGPKLLIQFQNNGVVDDSQLPKDRFSAERLKGVDSTLKIQPAKLEDSAVYLCASSLSRTSGGEETQYFGPGTRLLVL.

The chain links TRBV27 to TRBJ2-5; the match to TRBD2 covers 12 bases. Germline values: CDR1 MNHEY, CDR2 SMNVEV (reference sequence). This CDR3 has 18 amino acids. Germline trimming cut 2 bases from V and 1 base from J; bases unmatched to any gene: 8. The DNA for the CDR3 is TGTGCCAGCAGTTTAACTCGACTAGCGGGAGCCTCCCAAGAGACCCAGTACTTC. Amino acids: CASSLTRLAGASQETQYF.

This clone was seen a handful of times. The chain carries TRBV5-1 and TRBJ2-5, with 9 bases that match TRBD1. The CDR3 length is 16 residues. V trimming: 0 bases; J trimming: 4 bases; junction bases outside the gene matches: 7. Germline loops: CDR1 SGHRS, CDR2 YFSETQ. The CDR3 coding sequence is TGCGCCAGCAGCTTGGTACCGGGACAGGGTGGAGAGACCCAGTACTTC. Its translation: CASSLVPGQGGETQYF.

The gene calls are TRBV11-3 and TRBJ2-7; possible D gene TRBD2, 6 bases. V was shortened by 4 bases and J by 6 bases, with 10 bases between the two germline ends. CDR3 size: 12 residues. From germline, CDR1 is SGHNT and CDR2 YENEEA. The DNA of the CDR3 is TGTGCCAGCAGCTCACTGGGAGGCGAGCAGTACTTC. Translation gives CASSSLGGEQYF.

This clone came up a few times. The chain has TRBV5-6 and TRBJ2-7, with D possibly matching TRBD1 (5 bases). The CDR3 loop spans 13 amino acids. CDR1 and CDR2 (germline): SGHDT, YYEEEE. The V gene lost 3 bases and the J gene lost 5 bases, with 12 bases spanning the gap. CDR3 nucleotides: TGTGCCAGCAGCTCTGGGGCGGTGGACGAGCAGTACTTC. Its protein product is CASSSGAVDEQYF. Combining the CDR3 with reference TRBV5-6 and TRBJ2-7 gives the whole variable domain DAGVTQSPTHLIKTRGQQVTLRCSPKSGHDTVSWYQQALGQGPQFIFQYYEEEERQRGNFPDRFSGHQFPNYSSELNVNALLLGDSALYLCASSSGAVDEQYFGPGTRLTVT.

The chain uses TRBV5-1 and TRBJ2-7; TRBD1 might be the D (6 bases). V was shortened by 6 bases and J by 3 bases, with 13 bases between the two germline ends. This CDR3 is 13 amino acids long. Germline V gives CDR1 SGHRS, CDR2 YFSETQ. As DNA, the CDR3 is TGCGCCAGCACAAGAACAGGGAACTACGAGCAGTACTTC. Amino acids: CASTRTGNYEQYF.

This chain connects TRBV28 to TRBJ1-5; no clear D. V lost 6 bases and J 4 bases, leaving 4 bases between the germline ends. Per the germline V gene, CDR1 is MDHEN and CDR2 is SYDVKM. The CDR3 has 11 residues. DNA of the CDR3: TGTGCCAGCAGCTTTAATCAGCCCCAGCATTTT. Protein sequence: CASSFNQPQHF.

The J gene is TRBJ2-1, the V gene TRBV6-6; D uncertain. The CDR3 is 12 amino acids. V dropped 5 bases and J dropped 10 bases, with 12 bases sitting between them. The germline V gene has CDR1 MNHNY and CDR2 SVGAGI (reference sequence). CDR3: CASSQTPREQFF. In DNA form, the CDR3 reads TGTGCCAGCAGTCAGACTCCTCGGGAGCAGTTCTTC.

The rearrangement links TRBV29-1 to TRBJ2-7; 9 bases map to TRBD1. CDR1 is SQVTM, CDR2 ANQGSEA, per germline. The length of the CDR3 is 15 residues. V shed 6 bases, J shed 5 bases, and the junction held 14 bases outside the gene matches. In DNA form, the CDR3 reads TGCAGCGTGGCCCCCGCCGGGACAGGGACGAACGAGCAGTACTTC. It codes for CSVAPAGTGTNEQYF.

The V call is TRBV5-1, the J call TRBJ1-6; D may be TRBD1 (6 bases). Germline V gives CDR1 SGHRS, CDR2 YFSETQ. This CDR3 spans 13 amino acids. With 4 bases removed from V and 10 bases from J, the gap between germline ends came to 12 bases. The CDR3 DNA reads as TGCGCCAGCAGCGGACAGTTTTCCTCACCCCTCCACTTT. Its translation is CASSGQFSSPLHF.

The chain has TRBV19 and TRBJ1-6; D not resolved. Looked up from germline, CDR1 is LNHDA and CDR2 is SQIVND (reference sequence). Trimming left V 5 bases short and J 8 bases short, with 10 bases between. The CDR3 totals 13 residues. The CDR3 loop reads CASSGVADSPLHF. The CDR3 DNA reads as TGTGCCAGTAGTGGTGTCGCGGATTCACCCCTCCACTTT.

This chain joins TRBV9 and TRBJ2-3; 10 bases agree with TRBD2. The V and J ends lost 7 bases and 5 bases, in that order; junction bases with no gene match: 10. Germline V gives CDR1 SGDLS, CDR2 YYNGEE. This CDR3 is built from 15 residues. The CDR3 loop reads CASGAGASGRDTQYF. CDR3 nucleotide sequence: TGTGCCAGCGGGGCCGGGGCTAGCGGGAGAGATACGCAGTATTTT.